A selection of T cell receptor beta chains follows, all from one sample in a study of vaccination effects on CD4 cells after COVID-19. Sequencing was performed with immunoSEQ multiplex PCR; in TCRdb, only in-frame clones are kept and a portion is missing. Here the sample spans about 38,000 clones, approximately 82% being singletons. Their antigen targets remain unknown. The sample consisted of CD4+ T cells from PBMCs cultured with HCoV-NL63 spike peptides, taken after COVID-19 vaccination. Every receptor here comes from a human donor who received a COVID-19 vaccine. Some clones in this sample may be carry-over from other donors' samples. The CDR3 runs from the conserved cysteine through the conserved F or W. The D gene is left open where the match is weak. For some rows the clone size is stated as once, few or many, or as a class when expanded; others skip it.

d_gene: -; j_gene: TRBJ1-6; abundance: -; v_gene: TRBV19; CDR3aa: CASSIGGQGVGNSPLHF; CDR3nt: TGTGCCAGTAGTATTGGTGGTCAGGGTGTAGGTAATTCACCCCTCCACTTT
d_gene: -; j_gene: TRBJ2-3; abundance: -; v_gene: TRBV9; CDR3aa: CASSVVADTQYF; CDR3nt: TGTGCCAGCAGCGTGGTTGCAGATACGCAGTATTTT
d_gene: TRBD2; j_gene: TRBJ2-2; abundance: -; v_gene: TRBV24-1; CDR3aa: CATSDLGLAGLNTGELFF; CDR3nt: TGTGCCACCAGTGATCTTGGACTAGCGGGCCTGAACACCGGGGAGCTGTTTTTT
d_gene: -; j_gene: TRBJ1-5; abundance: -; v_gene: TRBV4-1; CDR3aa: CASDRRLNQPQHF; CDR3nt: TGCGCCAGCGACAGGAGACTCAATCAGCCCCAGCATTTT
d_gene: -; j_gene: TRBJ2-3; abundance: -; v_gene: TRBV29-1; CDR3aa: CSARYGTDTQYF; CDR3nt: TGCAGCGCCCGATATGGCACAGATACGCAGTATTTT
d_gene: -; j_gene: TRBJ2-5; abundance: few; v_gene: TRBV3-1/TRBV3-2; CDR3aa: CASSRGGEETQYF; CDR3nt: TGTGCCAGCAGCCGCGGCGGCGAAGAGACCCAGTACTTC
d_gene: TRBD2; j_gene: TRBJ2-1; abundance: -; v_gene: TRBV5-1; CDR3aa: CASSGGLAGDLRNEQFF; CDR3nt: TGCGCCAGCAGCGGGGGACTAGCGGGGGACCTTCGGAATGAGCAGTTCTTC
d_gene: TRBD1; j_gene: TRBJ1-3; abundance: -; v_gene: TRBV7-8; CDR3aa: CASSPQSTGGRSGNTIYF; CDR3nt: TGTGCCAGCAGCCCGCAGTCGACAGGGGGCAGGTCTGGAAACACCATATATTTT
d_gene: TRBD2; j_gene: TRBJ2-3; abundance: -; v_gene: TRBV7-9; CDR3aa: CASSLADTSGGAGNTQYF; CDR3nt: TGTGCCAGCAGCTTGGCGGATACTAGCGGGGGGGCCGGGAATACGCAGTATTTT
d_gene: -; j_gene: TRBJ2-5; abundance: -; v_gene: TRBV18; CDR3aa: CASSPRDQETQYF; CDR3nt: TGTGCCAGCTCACCAAGGGACCAAGAGACCCAGTACTTC
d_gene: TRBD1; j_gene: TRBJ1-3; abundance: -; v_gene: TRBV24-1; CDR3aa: CATSDRPGTGVGNTIYF; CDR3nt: TGTGCCACCAGTGACCGTCCCGGGACAGGGGTTGGAAACACCATATATTTT